A single sample is the source of the 22 T cell receptor beta chains below, sequenced in a study of CD8 T cells in ankylosing spondylitis. Each CDR3 protein gets one entry after TCRdb re-called the 5' RACE reads with MiXCR. The data show about 240,000 distinct CDR3 sequences, around 9.1% seen once. Sequencing was done on a sample of blood, either unsorted or a sorted T cell fraction (not recorded which). The receptors were gathered from a male donor with ankylosing spondylitis or in good health (not recorded which).

The V and J genes are TRBV20-1 and TRBJ2-1, with D hard to call. Trimming stripped 3 bases from V and 9 bases from J, with 18 bases between. Germline CDR1 DFQATT, CDR2 SNEGSKA (reference sequence). The CDR3 covers 14 residues. In DNA form, the CDR3 reads TGCAGTGCTAGGCGTGACACCGGCCGTCGTGAGCAGTTCTTC. It yields the protein CSARRDTGRREQFF.

This clonotype was counted ten times or more. The chain links TRBV5-6 to TRBJ2-3, with TRBD1 matching 7 bases. V gave up 4 bases and J gave up 0 bases; unmatched junction bases: 2. This CDR3 is 14 amino acids long. CDR1 and CDR2 (germline): SGHDT, YYEEEE. This chain's CDR3 is CASSEGASTDTQYF. CDR3 sequence (DNA): TGTGCCAGCAGCGAGGGGGCGAGCACAGATACGCAGTATTTT.

This clonotype was observed at least ten times. J is TRBJ2-1 and V is TRBV5-6; the match to TRBD2 covers 12 bases. CDR3 length: 18 amino acids. Germline loops: CDR1 SGHDT, CDR2 YYEEEE. The V and J ends lost 1 base and 7 bases, in that order; junction bases with no gene match: 12. Here the CDR3 DNA reads TGTGCCAGCAGCTTGCGCGGCCTAGCGGGAGGGCCCGGTAATGAGCAGTTCTTC. It specifies CASSLRGLAGGPGNEQFF.

Ten or more counts support this clonotype. This CDR3 is CASSITGSLYNEQFF. For the CDR3, the DNA is TGTGCCAGCAGCATTACAGGGAGCCTCTACAATGAGCAGTTCTTC. The chain links TRBV7-9 to TRBJ2-1, with D possibly TRBD1 on 6 matching bases. The CDR3 has 15 amino acids. Germline loops: CDR1 SEHNR, CDR2 FQNEAQ (reference sequence). The V gene lost 5 bases and the J gene lost 3 bases, with 14 bases spanning the gap.

This chain uses TRBV12-3 or TRBV12-4 with TRBJ1-1; 7 positions agree with TRBD1. The V segment lost 3 bases and the J segment 4 bases; nucleotides outside the gene matches: 8. This CDR3 contains 15 residues. The CDR3 here is CASSFRQGGSTEAFF. CDR3 nucleotides: TGTGCCAGCAGTTTCCGACAGGGAGGCAGCACTGAAGCTTTCTTT.

This clonotype was counted only a few times. The J gene is TRBJ2-2, the V gene TRBV20-1, with 13 bases that match TRBD2. CDR1 is DFQATT and CDR2 is SNEGSKA in the germline V gene (reference sequence). The CDR3 length is 16 residues. Losses at the gene ends were 6 bases for V and 0 bases for J; bases not matched to a gene: 4. CDR3 in DNA: TGCAGTGCCCGGGGACTAGCGGGGCCGAACACCGGGGAGCTGTTTTTT. Translation: CSARGLAGPNTGELFF.

This clonotype was seen at least ten times. DNA of the CDR3: TGTGCCAGCAGTCAACAAACCGACAGGGAAAAACTGTTTTTT. Translation gives CASSQQTDREKLFF. The rearrangement joins TRBV27 to TRBJ1-4; tentative D call: TRBD1 (6 bases). This CDR3 spans 14 amino acids. V was pared by 5 bases and J by 8 bases, with 15 bases between. Germline V lookup: CDR1 MNHEY, CDR2 SMNVEV (reference sequence).

The sample holds many counts of this clonotype. V gene TRBV5-1 combines with J gene TRBJ2-1; 14 nucleotides match TRBD2. The CDR3 contains 20 residues. Trimming cost V 0 bases and J 0 bases; bases outside gene matches: 8. Germline loops: CDR1 SGHRS, CDR2 YFSETQ. CDR3 sequence (DNA): TGCGCCAGCAGCTTGGCCGGGGGACTAGCGGGGGTAAGCTCCTACAATGAGCAGTTCTTC. This codes for CASSLAGGLAGVSSYNEQFF.

This clonotype has ten or more counts. The chain uses TRBV20-1 and TRBJ2-1; D gene unclear. Germline CDR1 and CDR2: DFQATT and SNEGSKA (reference sequence). Trimming removed 0 bases at V and 3 bases at J, with 12 bases between. This CDR3 has 15 residues. DNA of the CDR3: TGCAGTGCTAGAGAAAGGAAGATAGGCTACAATGAGCAGTTCTTC. Its protein is CSARERKIGYNEQFF.

Only a few counts were recorded for this clonotype. CDR3 in DNA: TGTGCCAGCCTAGCGGGGGGGTCCTACAATGAGCAGTTCTTC. Amino acids: CASLAGGSYNEQFF. The chain combines TRBV2 with TRBJ2-1; the match to TRBD2 covers 12 bases. Germline V gene sequence: CDR1 SNHLY, CDR2 FYNNEI. Trimming removed 8 bases from V and 1 base from J; junction bases left unmatched: 0. CDR3 length: 14 residues.

In this sample, this clonotype turned up many times. J is TRBJ1-4 and V is TRBV5-1; D is perhaps TRBD1 (6 bases). This CDR3 comprises 16 residues. V lost 3 bases and J lost 8, with 20 bases in between. Germline V gives CDR1 SGHRS, CDR2 YFSETQ. The CDR3 DNA is TGCGCCAGCAGCTCCCGCGACCGGGACACCATGGAAAAACTGTTTTTT. It translates to CASSSRDRDTMEKLFF.

This clonotype has a count of ten or more. The chain joins TRBV5-1 to TRBJ2-1, with 9 nucleotides matching TRBD2. The V gene end was trimmed by 5 bases and the J gene end by 0 bases; junction bases not matched to a gene: 18. Looked up from germline, CDR1 is SGHRS and CDR2 is YFSETQ. The length of the CDR3 is 20 residues. CDR3 DNA: TGCGCCAGCAGTCCCCCCTGGATAGCGGGGGCCCCCAGCTCCTACAATGAGCAGTTCTTC. Translation gives CASSPPWIAGAPSSYNEQFF.

This clonotype was picked up many times. V gene TRBV11-3 combines with J gene TRBJ1-4; D is unresolved. CDR3 size: 14 residues. The germline CDR1 and CDR2 sequences are SGHNT and YENEEA. Trimming pared 4 bases from V and 7 bases from J, leaving 13 bases between. CDR3 protein: CASSSGLSLEKLFF. CDR3 nucleotide sequence: TGTGCCAGCAGCTCCGGGCTGTCCCTTGAAAAACTGTTTTTT.

This clonotype was picked up many times. This CDR3 is CSALALASTDTQYF. The CDR3 DNA is TGCAGTGCTCTAGCACTGGCTAGCACAGATACGCAGTATTTT. V is TRBV20-1 and J is TRBJ2-3; D may be TRBD2 (5 bases). CDR3 length: 14 residues. Trimming left V 5 bases short and J 0 bases short, with 12 bases between. Germline CDR1 is DFQATT and CDR2 is SNEGSKA (reference sequence).

The sample holds many counts of this clonotype. The rearrangement links TRBV20-1 to TRBJ2-7; D unclear. Per the germline V gene, CDR1 is DFQATT and CDR2 is SNEGSKA (reference sequence). The CDR3 has 12 residues. Trimming cost V 4 bases and J 6 bases, with 13 bases left between them. The CDR3 DNA reads TGCAGTGCTATTGACGGACCGAGCGAGCAGTACTTC. Protein: CSAIDGPSEQYF.

This clonotype was counted many times. The rearrangement uses TRBV20-1 and TRBJ2-7; possibly TRBD1 for D (5 bases). Germline V gene sequence: CDR1 DFQATT, CDR2 SNEGSKA (reference sequence). With 4 bases removed from V and 2 bases from J, the gap between germline ends came to 12 bases. CDR3 length: 13 amino acids. CDR3 sequence reads: CSANRLATYEQYF. As DNA, the CDR3 is TGCAGTGCTAACAGGCTGGCCACCTACGAGCAGTACTTC.

This clonotype appeared many times. The V and J genes are TRBV5-1 and TRBJ1-5, with TRBD1 matching 7 bases. CDR1 is SGHRS and CDR2 is YFSETQ in the germline V gene. This CDR3 is built from 14 residues. Trimming cost V 4 bases and J 7 bases; bases outside gene matches: 8. The CDR3 loop is CASSLTQGGQPQHF. CDR3 in DNA: TGCGCCAGCAGCCTAACCCAGGGGGGGCAGCCCCAGCATTTT. The full variable domain, completed using reference TRBV5-1 and TRBJ1-5, is KAGVTQTPRYLIKTRGQQVTLSCSPISGHRSVSWYQQTPGQGLQFLFEYFSETQRNKGNFPGRFSGRQFSNSRSEMNVSTLELGDSALYLCASSLTQGGQPQHFGDGTRLSIL.

Many counts were recorded for this clonotype. The gene calls are TRBV5-1 and TRBJ2-2; D may be TRBD2 (5 bases). Germline values: CDR1 SGHRS, CDR2 YFSETQ. This CDR3 is 15 amino acids long. Trimming pared 4 bases from V and 4 bases from J, leaving 14 bases between. The CDR3: CASSPVWRRTGELFF. The CDR3 DNA sequence: TGCGCCAGCAGCCCGGTGTGGAGGCGCACCGGGGAGCTGTTTTTT. The full variable domain, completed using reference TRBV5-1 and TRBJ2-2, is KAGVTQTPRYLIKTRGQQVTLSCSPISGHRSVSWYQQTPGQGLQFLFEYFSETQRNKGNFPGRFSGRQFSNSRSEMNVSTLELGDSALYLCASSPVWRRTGELFFGEGSRLTVL.

This clonotype was detected ten times or more. This chain joins TRBV25-1 and TRBJ2-3; D unclear. Germline loops: CDR1 MGHDK, CDR2 SYGVNS. V was shortened by 1 base and J by 10 bases, with 12 bases between the two germline ends. The CDR3 totals 13 residues. As DNA, the CDR3 is TGTGCCAGCAGTGAATTAAAGTTTAGGGCGCAGTATTTT. This encodes CASSELKFRAQYF.

Many counts were recorded for this clonotype. The chain is built from TRBV7-9 and TRBJ2-1; no firm D call. V lost 0 bases and J lost 9, with 6 bases in between. This CDR3 comprises 12 residues. The germline gives CDR1 SEHNR, CDR2 FQNEAQ (reference sequence). CDR3: CASSLAVIEQFF. The CDR3 nucleotides read TGTGCCAGCAGCTTAGCGGTAATTGAGCAGTTCTTC.

This clonotype was counted many times. The CDR3: CASSSILQGEPEAFF. CDR3 DNA: TGTGCCAGCAGTTCGATCCTCCAGGGGGAACCTGAAGCTTTCTTT. The J gene is TRBJ1-1, the V gene TRBV6-2 or TRBV6-3; 7 positions agree with TRBD1. CDR1 MNHEY and CDR2 SVGEGT come from the germline V gene. V dropped 4 bases and J dropped 6; count of bases not matched to a gene: 11. This CDR3 is 15 amino acids long.

This clonotype was seen repeatedly, ten times or more. The chain has TRBV6-2 or TRBV6-3 and TRBJ2-3; D is possibly TRBD2 (5 bases). The CDR3 has 14 amino acids. The germline CDR1 and CDR2 sequences are MNHEY and SVGEGT. Trimming removed 5 bases at V and 5 bases at J, with 14 bases between. As DNA, the CDR3 is TGTGCCAGCAGTCCCCGGCTAGGAGGAGATACGCAGTATTTT. This gives the protein CASSPRLGGDTQYF.